This T cell receptor beta chain comes out of a study of vaccination effects on CD4 cells after COVID-19. The CDR3 sequence is 13 residues long. Looked up from germline, CDR1 is MRHNA and CDR2 is SNTAGT. Trimming pared 7 bases from V and 0 bases from J, leaving 8 bases between. Only a few counts were recorded for this clone. Antigen specificity is unknown. At the end of around 11 days of culture, CD4+ T cells were isolated. The method was immunoSEQ multiplex PCR; TCRdb's version includes in-frame clones alone and lacks a portion of them. Of about 58,000 clones listed, approximately 80% are singletons. The specimen was CD4+ T cells from PBMCs cultured without peptide, collected before COVID-19 vaccination. This sequence was found in a human donor who received a COVID-19 vaccine. The chain recombines TRBV6-4 with TRBJ2-3; D is undetermined. CDR3 loop: CASKRPSTDTQYF. In nucleotides, the CDR3 is TGTGCCAGCAAGAGGCCGAGCACAGATACGCAGTATTTT.